This T cell receptor (beta chain) was documented in a study of T cell clones after liver transplantation. V was clipped by 7 bases and J by 0 bases, with 14 bases between them. Per germline, CDR1 LNHDA and CDR2 SQIVND (reference sequence). This CDR3 region has 15 residues. Whole-study findings and limits: Graft donor-reactive T cells may have migrated into the graft rather than being deleted.

As for this clone: What it binds is unknown.

TCRdb's copy holds only in-frame clones and misses some; the assay was immunoSEQ multiplex PCR. The sample lists about 74,000 clones; 80% were seen once. J is TRBJ2-3 and V is TRBV19; D may be TRBD2 (6 bases). Sequences were derived from CD4+ T cells from blood, sampled before liver transplant. The TCR was taken from a human donor who received a liver transplant. CDR3 coding DNA: TGTGCCAGTAAACCCGGGAGAACTAGCACAGATACGCAGTATTTT. Amino acid sequence: CASKPGRTSTDTQYF.